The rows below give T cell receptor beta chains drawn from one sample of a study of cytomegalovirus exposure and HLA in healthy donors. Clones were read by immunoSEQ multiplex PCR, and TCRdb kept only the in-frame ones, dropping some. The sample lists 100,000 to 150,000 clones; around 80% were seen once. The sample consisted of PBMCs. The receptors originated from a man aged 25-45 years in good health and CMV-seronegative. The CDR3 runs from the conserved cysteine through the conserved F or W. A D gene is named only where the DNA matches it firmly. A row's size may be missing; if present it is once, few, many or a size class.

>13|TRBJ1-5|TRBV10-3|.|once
CAISDNREQPQHF
TGTGCCATCAGTGATAACAGGGAACAGCCCCAGCATTTT
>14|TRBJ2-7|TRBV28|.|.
CASTRSGVWDEQYF
TGTGCCAGCACCCGGTCCGGGGTGTGGGACGAGCAGTACTTC
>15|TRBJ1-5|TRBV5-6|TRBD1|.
CASSLGRTGVQPQHF
TGTGCCAGCAGCTTGGGACGGACAGGGGTTCAGCCCCAGCATTTT
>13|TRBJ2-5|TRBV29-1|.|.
CSDRGTEQETQYF
TGCAGCGACCGCGGGACTGAACAAGAGACCCAGTACTTC
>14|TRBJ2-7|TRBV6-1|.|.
CASTPVPAGAEQYF
TGTGCCAGCACTCCTGTCCCGGCGGGGGCCGAGCAGTACTTC
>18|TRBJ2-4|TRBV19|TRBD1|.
CASSIPPGQGLAKNIQYF
TGTGCCAGTAGTATTCCACCGGGACAGGGTTTGGCCAAAAACATTCAGTACTTC
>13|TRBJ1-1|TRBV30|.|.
CAWSLRLNTEAFF
TGTGCCTGGAGTCTCAGGCTGAACACTGAAGCTTTCTTT
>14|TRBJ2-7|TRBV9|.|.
CASSPQDISYEQYF
TGTGCCAGCAGCCCCCAGGACATCTCCTACGAGCAGTACTTC
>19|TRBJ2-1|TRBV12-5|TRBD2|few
CASGLVSPRLAGGYNEQFF
TGTGCTAGTGGTTTGGTAAGCCCCCGACTAGCGGGGGGATACAATGAGCAGTTCTTC
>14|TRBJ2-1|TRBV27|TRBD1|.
CASRWDRGVNEQFF
TGTGCCAGCAGGTGGGACAGGGGGGTAAATGAGCAGTTCTTC
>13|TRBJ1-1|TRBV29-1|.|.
CSVAYGRNTEAFF
TGCAGCGTTGCGTATGGTAGGAACACTGAAGCTTTCTTT
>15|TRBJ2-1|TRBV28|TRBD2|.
CASRISGGDHNEQFF
TGTGCCAGCAGAATTAGCGGGGGGGACCACAATGAGCAGTTCTTC
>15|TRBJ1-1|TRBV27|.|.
CASSPRGGMNTEAFF
TGTGCCAGCAGTCCCCGGGGAGGGATGAACACTGAAGCTTTCTTT
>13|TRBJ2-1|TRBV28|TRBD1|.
CASRAGGHNEQFF
TGTGCCAGCAGGGCAGGGGGTCACAATGAGCAGTTCTTC
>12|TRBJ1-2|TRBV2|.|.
CASSEQNYGYTF
TGTGCCAGCAGTGAACAGAACTATGGCTACACCTTC
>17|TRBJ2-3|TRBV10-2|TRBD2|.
CASRDSQRGGHTDTQYF
TGCGCCAGTCGGGACTCACAGCGGGGTGGGCACACAGATACGCAGTATTTT
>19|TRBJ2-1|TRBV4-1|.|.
CASRPTGRGAMSLYNEQFF
TGCGCCAGCAGGCCGACAGGGCGGGGGGCCATGTCCCTCTACAATGAGCAGTTCTTC
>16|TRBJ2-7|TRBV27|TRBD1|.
CASSFLSWDRGSEQYF
TGTGCCAGCAGTTTCCTTAGTTGGGACAGGGGAAGCGAGCAGTACTTC
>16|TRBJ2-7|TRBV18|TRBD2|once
CASSQGAGAIPYEQYF
TGTGCCAGCTCACAAGGAGCGGGAGCGATCCCCTACGAGCAGTACTTC
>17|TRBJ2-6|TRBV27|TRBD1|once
CASSQDRGLNLPNVLTF
TGTGCCAGCAGTCAGGACAGGGGGCTTAATCTGCCCAACGTCCTGACTTTC
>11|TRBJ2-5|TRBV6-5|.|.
CASSYLETQYF
TGTGCCAGCAGTTACCTGGAGACCCAGTACTTC
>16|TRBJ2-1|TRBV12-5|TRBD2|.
CASGLTTSGGGFEQFF
TGTGCTAGTGGTTTGACCACTAGCGGGGGAGGTTTTGAGCAGTTCTTC
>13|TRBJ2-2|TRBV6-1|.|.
CASSEVASGELFF
TGTGCCAGCAGTGAAGTAGCTAGCGGGGAGCTGTTTTTT
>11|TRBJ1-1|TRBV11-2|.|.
CASSTVTEAFF
TGTGCCAGCAGCACGGTAACTGAAGCTTTCTTT
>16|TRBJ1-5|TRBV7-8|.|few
CASSLLGRVSNQPQHF
TGTGCCAGCAGCCTGCTGGGCAGGGTTAGCAATCAGCCCCAGCATTTT
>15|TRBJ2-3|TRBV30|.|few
CAWSVVRRGGDTQYF
TGTGCCTGGAGTGTTGTCCGCCGAGGAGGGGATACGCAGTATTTT
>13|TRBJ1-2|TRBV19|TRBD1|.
CASSLGQNYGYTF
TGTGCCAGTAGTTTGGGACAGAACTATGGCTACACCTTC
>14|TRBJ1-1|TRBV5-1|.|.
CASSSSGGNTEAFF
TGCGCCAGCAGCTCTTCCGGGGGGAACACTGAAGCTTTCTTT
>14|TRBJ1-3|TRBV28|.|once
CASSLSGTGNTIYF
TGTGCCAGCAGTTTGTCAGGGACTGGAAACACCATATATTTT
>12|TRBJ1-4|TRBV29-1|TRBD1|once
CSVGTGYEKLFF
TGCAGCGTCGGGACAGGGTATGAAAAACTGTTTTTT
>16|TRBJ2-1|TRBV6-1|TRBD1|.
CASSVGAGGPYNEQFF
TGTGCCAGCAGTGTAGGGGCAGGGGGCCCCTACAATGAGCAGTTCTTC
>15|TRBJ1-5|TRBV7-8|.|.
CASESEAYSNQPQHF
TGTGCCAGCGAGTCCGAAGCCTATAGCAATCAGCCCCAGCATTTT
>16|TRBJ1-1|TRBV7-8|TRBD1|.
CASTGFGTATQARAFF
TGTGCCAGCACCGGGTTCGGGACAGCGACACAGGCCAGAGCTTTCTTT
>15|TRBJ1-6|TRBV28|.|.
CASTPSTGNNSPLHF
TGTGCCAGCACCCCAAGCACGGGGAATAATTCACCCCTCCACTTT
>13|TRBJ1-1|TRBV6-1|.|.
CASSVSGGTEAFF
TGTGCCAGCAGTGTATCGGGGGGCACTGAAGCTTTCTTT
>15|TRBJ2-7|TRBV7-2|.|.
CASSPTSLISYEQYF
TGTGCCAGCAGCCCAACTAGTCTAATCTCCTACGAGCAGTACTTC
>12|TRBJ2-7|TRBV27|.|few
CASSLGGYEQYF
TGTGCCAGCAGTTTAGGCGGCTACGAGCAGTACTTC